This T cell receptor (beta chain) came from a study of cytomegalovirus exposure and HLA in healthy donors. The CDR3 covers 15 residues. Trimming took 1 base from V and 13 from J, leaving 22 bases between them. Concerning this clone: Its antigen is unidentified.

Points from the study as a whole: It has been reported that TCR beta sequences accurately predicted the HLA-A and HLA-B alleles of most subjects. The authors later found TCR association rates varying by HLA locus, with DRB1 most and HLA-C fewest.

In the PCR, 60 Vbeta and 13 Jbeta primers were used. The protocol was immunoSEQ multiplex PCR, while the TCRdb copy is restricted to in-frame clones and leaves out a portion. The sample's table shows tens of thousands of clones. This chain links TRBV23-1 with TRBJ1-2; D might be TRBD1 (6 bases). TRBV23-1 is labeled an ORF, and its function is uncertain. The sequence came from a female donor in good health and CMV-seropositive. Sequenced material: PBMCs. CDR3 in DNA: TGCGCCAGCAGTCAATTTATTCGGGGGGCTAGTGTGCTCACCTTC. It encodes CASSQFIRGASVLTF.